This entry lists 29 T cell receptor beta chains sequenced from one sample in a study of blood T cell repertoires in COVID-19. Sequencing was performed with immunoSEQ multiplex PCR; in TCRdb, only in-frame clones are kept and a portion is missing. Here the sample spans around 70,000 clones, roughly 90% being singletons. What was sequenced was peripheral blood. All receptors derive from a man in his 60s with acute or convalescent COVID-19.

J is TRBJ2-3 and V is TRBV30; D may be TRBD2 (5 bases). The V gene lost 2 bases and the J gene lost 6 bases, with 12 bases spanning the gap. Germline lookup yields CDR1 GTSNPN and CDR2 SVGIG (reference sequence). The CDR3 has 13 residues. The CDR3 DNA reads TGTGCCTGGAGTCGAGGGTTATTCGATACGCAGTATTTT. The encoded protein is CAWSRGLFDTQYF.

The chain has TRBV11-1 and TRBJ1-1; D is unclear. The V gene lost 0 bases and the J gene lost 0 bases, with 8 bases spanning the gap. The germline V gene encodes CDR1 SGHAT and CDR2 FQDESV (reference sequence). The CDR3 runs 15 residues. The CDR3 bases are TGTGCCAGCAGCTTAGCGGGCCAGATGAACACTGAAGCTTTCTTT. Encoded protein: CASSLAGQMNTEAFF. Combining the CDR3 with reference TRBV11-1 and TRBJ1-1 gives the whole variable domain EAEVAQSPRYKITEKSQAVAFWCDPISGHATLYWYRQILGQGPELLVQFQDESVVDDSQLPKDRFSAERLKGVDSTLKIQPAELGDSAMYLCASSLAGQMNTEAFFGQGTRLTVV.

DNA for the CDR3: TGTGCCAGCAGCTTAGGTCCGGGAGAGACCCAGTACTTC. This sequence encodes CASSLGPGETQYF. J is TRBJ2-5 and V is TRBV7-3; D is ambiguous. CDR1 is SGHTA, CDR2 FQGTGA, per germline. The ends were cut back, 2 bases at V and 4 bases at J, with 8 bases in the middle. The CDR3 consists of 13 residues.

The J gene is TRBJ1-6, the V gene TRBV2, with a possible D match to TRBD1 (5 bases). The CDR3 has 13 amino acids. The germline V and J ends were trimmed by 9 bases and 5 bases, with 11 bases remaining between them. The germline V gene encodes CDR1 SNHLY and CDR2 FYNNEI. CDR3 DNA sequence: TGTGCCAGTCAGGGTACCAATAATTCACCCCTCCACTTT. Translation: CASQGTNNSPLHF.

This sequence joins TRBV19 and TRBJ1-1, with D possibly TRBD1 on 6 matching bases. The CDR3 extends over 12 amino acids. Germline assignment: CDR1 LNHDA and CDR2 SQIVND (reference sequence). The germline V and J ends were trimmed by 10 bases and 11 bases, with 20 bases remaining between them. The CDR3 reads CAKLRGALAAFF. CDR3 sequence (DNA): TGTGCCAAGTTACGGGGGGCCCTGGCTGCTTTCTTT.

The V call is TRBV9, the J call TRBJ2-1; TRBD2 agrees at 7 bases. Germline V CDR1 and CDR2: SGDLS, YYNGEE. V shed 0 bases, J shed 4 bases, and the junction held 4 bases outside the gene matches. This CDR3 has 15 amino acids. CDR3 residues: CASSVVPAGYNEQFF. The CDR3 DNA follows: TGTGCCAGCAGCGTAGTTCCAGCGGGGTACAATGAGCAGTTCTTC.

This clone occurred a few times. The rearrangement joins TRBV6-6 to TRBJ1-5; 7 bases match TRBD1. Germline V gene sequence: CDR1 MNHNY, CDR2 SVGAGI (reference sequence). Trimming took 5 bases from V and 2 from J; bases not matched to a gene: 15. There are 18 residues in the CDR3. The CDR3 DNA reads TGTGCCAGCAGTCCCAGGGACAGCCGGGAACAGGGCAATCAGCCCCAGCATTTT. Translating gives CASSPRDSREQGNQPQHF.

This clone has a handful of counts. The V call is TRBV5-1, the J call TRBJ1-4; D may be TRBD1 (5 bases). With 2 bases removed from V and 2 bases from J, the gap between germline ends came to 19 bases. CDR1 is SGHRS and CDR2 is YFSETQ in the germline V gene. The CDR3 is 18 amino acids. CDR3 DNA sequence: TGCGCCAGCAGCTTCGGGACTCTTCCCAGGTCCACTAATGAAAAACTGTTTTTT. As protein: CASSFGTLPRSTNEKLFF.

The chain employs TRBV2 and TRBJ1-2; TRBD1 aligns across 10 bases. Germline-derived CDR1 and CDR2 are SNHLY and FYNNEI. The CDR3 has 14 amino acids. V was clipped by 6 bases and J by 5 bases; unmatched bases: 6. CDR3 nucleotide sequence: TGTGCCAGCAGGATGCCGGGACAGGGGTATGGCTACACCTTC. Amino acid sequence: CASRMPGQGYGYTF.

This clone has just one count. The V and J genes are TRBV30 and TRBJ2-7; a weak D match, TRBD2 (5 bases). The V end was cut by 5 bases, the J end by 1 base, with 9 bases between. The CDR3 is made up of 12 amino acids. Looked up from germline, CDR1 is GTSNPN and CDR2 is SVGIG (reference sequence). The CDR3 DNA reads as TGTGCCTGGGGGAGAGCTTCCTACGAGCAGTACTTC. Translated: CAWGRASYEQYF.

The chain has TRBV19 and TRBJ2-1, with unresolved D. There are 13 residues in the CDR3. Germline-derived CDR1 and CDR2 are LNHDA and SQIVND (reference sequence). Trimming left V 5 bases short and J 8 bases short, with 13 bases between. The CDR3 loop reads CASSVPPIHEQFF. CDR3 nucleotide sequence: TGTGCCAGTAGTGTCCCCCCTATCCATGAGCAGTTCTTC.

The rearrangement uses TRBV19 and TRBJ1-5; 12 bases map to TRBD1. Germline loops: CDR1 LNHDA, CDR2 SQIVND (reference sequence). The CDR3 is made up of 18 amino acids. J was trimmed by 0 bases and V by 4 bases; bases with no gene match: 7. The CDR3 reads CASSTHGTGGNSNQPQHF. The CDR3 nucleotides read TGTGCCAGTAGTACGCACGGGACAGGGGGCAATAGCAATCAGCCCCAGCATTTT. The full variable domain, completed using reference TRBV19 and TRBJ1-5, is DGGITQSPKYLFRKEGQNVTLSCEQNLNHDAMYWYRQDPGQGLRLIYYSQIVNDFQKGDIAEGYSVSREKKESFPLTVTSAQKNPTAFYLCASSTHGTGGNSNQPQHFGDGTRLSIL.

This clone appeared a single time. V is TRBV11-2 and J is TRBJ1-1, with a tentative D call TRBD1 (6 bases). This CDR3 has 18 residues. CDR1 and CDR2 (germline): SGHAT, FQNNGV. Trimming left V 4 bases short and J 0 bases short, with 21 bases between. CDR3 sequence: CASSSPHGTPNVNTEAFF. DNA for the CDR3: TGTGCCAGCAGCTCACCACACGGGACACCTAATGTGAACACTGAAGCTTTCTTT.

This chain links TRBV10-3 with TRBJ2-3; TRBD1 matches at 9 bases. The germline gives CDR1 ENHRY, CDR2 SYGVKD. The CDR3 is 15 amino acids. With V trimmed by 2 bases and J by 3 bases, 3 bases remained unmatched. In nucleotides, the CDR3 is TGTGCCATCAGTGAGAGGACAGGGGTGACAGATACGCAGTATTTT. Translated, it gives CAISERTGVTDTQYF.

The chain links TRBV5-1 to TRBJ2-7; 9 bases are shared with TRBD1. Per the germline V gene, CDR1 is SGHRS and CDR2 is YFSETQ. This CDR3 region has 16 residues. V shed 3 bases, J shed 7 bases, and the junction held 14 bases outside the gene matches. As DNA, the CDR3 is TGCGCCAGCAGCTGGACAGGGGATAGCTCGAGGGGGGAGCAGTACTTC. This translates into CASSWTGDSSRGEQYF.

There are a few counts of this clone. The chain has TRBV12-3 or TRBV12-4 and TRBJ1-2; tentatively, D is TRBD1 (6 bases). Deletions cut 1 base from V and 8 bases from J, with 11 bases between. This CDR3 region has 13 residues. CDR3 protein: CASSLGTAVGYTF. In nucleotides, the CDR3 is TGTGCCAGCAGTTTAGGGACAGCTGTGGGCTACACCTTC.

V usage is TRBV12-3 or TRBV12-4 and J usage is TRBJ2-5; TRBD2 might be the D (6 bases). This CDR3 contains 13 residues. V was trimmed by 6 bases and J by 4 bases, leaving 12 bases between them. CDR3 in DNA: TGTGCCAGCAGGGGACGGCGGGGAGAGACCCAGTACTTC. This translates into CASRGRRGETQYF.

A note on this clone: The junction departs from germline at one end; a sequencing error may be responsible. The genes are TRBV20-1 and TRBJ2-7; no clear D. The germline CDR1 and CDR2 sequences are DFQATT and SNEGSKA (reference sequence). This CDR3 has 9 residues. In DNA form, the CDR3 reads TGCGGTAGACGGGTCTACTACAACTTC. This encodes CGRRVYYNF.

The chain is built from TRBV5-1 and TRBJ2-7; 10 bases fit TRBD2. In germline, CDR1 is SGHRS, CDR2 YFSETQ. After removal of 0 bases from V and 2 bases from J, the junction contained 5 bases not matched to a gene. The CDR3 is 16 residues long. DNA of the CDR3: TGCGCCAGCAGCTTGGATAGCGGGGGGATAGCCTACGAGCAGTACTTC. Protein sequence: CASSLDSGGIAYEQYF. The whole variable domain, filled in from reference TRBV5-1 and TRBJ2-7, reads KAGVTQTPRYLIKTRGQQVTLSCSPISGHRSVSWYQQTPGQGLQFLFEYFSETQRNKGNFPGRFSGRQFSNSRSEMNVSTLELGDSALYLCASSLDSGGIAYEQYFGPGTRLTVT.

This sequence joins TRBV10-1 and TRBJ2-2; tentatively, D is TRBD1 (5 bases). Per germline, CDR1 WNHNN and CDR2 SYGVQD (reference sequence). V lost 4 bases and J lost 6, with 18 bases in between. There are 16 residues in the CDR3. CDR3 bases: TGCGCCAGCAGTGGGGTCAGGGATCGTTTCGCCGGGGAGCTGTTTTTT. This translates into CASSGVRDRFAGELFF.

The rearrangement links TRBV5-6 to TRBJ1-2, with 7 bases lining up with TRBD1. V trimming: 4 bases; J trimming: 4 bases; junction bases outside the gene matches: 7. The CDR3 sequence is 14 residues long. Germline CDR1 and CDR2: SGHDT and YYEEEE. The CDR3 here is CASSNVGTVYGYTF. The CDR3 coding sequence is TGTGCCAGCAGCAACGTGGGGACAGTCTATGGCTACACCTTC.

This clone was observed once. The rearrangement joins TRBV27 to TRBJ1-1, with TRBD1 as a possible D gene (6 bases). With 5 bases removed from V and 4 bases from J, the gap between germline ends came to 17 bases. The V gene's germline CDR1 is MNHEY and CDR2 SMNVEV (reference sequence). The CDR3 is 15 residues long. CDR3 protein: CASSTRRGTATEAFF. The CDR3 DNA is TGTGCCAGCAGTACACGCAGGGGAACGGCCACTGAAGCTTTCTTT.

This clone was seen a few times. The genes are TRBV19 and TRBJ1-2; D gene unclear. The CDR3 sequence is 14 residues long. Trimming took 3 bases from V and 7 from J, leaving 15 bases between them. The germline V gene has CDR1 LNHDA and CDR2 SQIVND (reference sequence). The CDR3 sequence: CASSILGGLTGYTF. The CDR3 DNA reads TGTGCCAGTAGTATTCTGGGAGGGCTGACTGGCTACACCTTC. The whole variable domain, remainder taken from reference TRBV19 and TRBJ1-2, is DGGITQSPKYLFRKEGQNVTLSCEQNLNHDAMYWYRQDPGQGLRLIYYSQIVNDFQKGDIAEGYSVSREKKESFPLTVTSAQKNPTAFYLCASSILGGLTGYTFGSGTRLTVV.

The chain is built from TRBV12-3 or TRBV12-4 and TRBJ2-5; no clear D gene. V lost 6 bases to trimming and J lost 7 bases, with 12 bases between them. The CDR3 sequence is 12 residues long. The CDR3 DNA follows: TGTGCCAGCAGGGGCCGAGACGCGACCCAGTACTTC. This gives the protein CASRGRDATQYF.

The chain carries TRBV3-1 (or the pseudogene TRBV3-2) and TRBJ2-3, with a possible D match to TRBD1 (5 bases). The CDR3 loop spans 14 amino acids. The germline gives CDR1 LGHDT, CDR2 YNNKEL (reference sequence). Trimming took 2 bases from V and 6 from J, leaving 12 bases between them. The CDR3 DNA follows: TGTGCCAGCAGCCAACAGGGAACTATGGATACGCAGTATTTT. This gives the protein CASSQQGTMDTQYF.

The chain is built from TRBV11-2 and TRBJ2-5; 7 bases agree with TRBD2. Germline V gives CDR1 SGHAT, CDR2 FQNNGV. The CDR3 is 16 residues long. V was pared by 1 base and J by 2 bases, with 7 bases of the junction left unmatched. The chain's CDR3 is CASSLGGSGVQETQYF. DNA of the CDR3: TGTGCCAGCAGCTTAGGCGGGAGTGGTGTGCAAGAGACCCAGTACTTC.

The V gene is TRBV5-1, the J gene TRBJ2-2; 9 bases fit TRBD1. From germline, CDR1 is SGHRS and CDR2 YFSETQ. V lost 0 bases and J lost 6; bases outside the gene matches: 6. The CDR3 is 16 amino acids. The CDR3 DNA is TGCGCCAGCAGCTTGGCCGGGACAGGGACGGCCGGGGAGCTGTTTTTT. This gives the protein CASSLAGTGTAGELFF.

This chain uses TRBV5-1 with TRBJ2-7; 8 positions agree with TRBD1. Looked up from germline, CDR1 is SGHRS and CDR2 is YFSETQ. CDR3 length: 14 amino acids. V dropped 4 bases and J dropped 6; count of bases not matched to a gene: 9. CDR3 loop: CASSPGQGQGEQYF. The CDR3 nucleotides read TGCGCCAGCAGCCCAGGACAGGGCCAGGGCGAGCAGTACTTC.

The genes are TRBV18 and TRBJ1-1; TRBD1 matches at 8 bases. There are 15 residues in the CDR3. Germline V lookup: CDR1 KGHSH, CDR2 LQKENI. The trim removed 3 bases at V and 0 bases at J, leaving 3 bases unmatched. CDR3 amino acids: CASSPRTGLNTEAFF. CDR3 DNA: TGTGCCAGCTCACCCAGGACAGGGTTGAACACTGAAGCTTTCTTT.